Listed below are T cell receptor beta chains from one sample, sequenced in a study of T cell repertoires in cytomegalovirus infection. From the reads, TCRdb called clonotypes with MiXCR, one entry per CDR3 protein. The sample carries 150,000 to 200,000 distinct CDR3 sequences, 8% to 10% recorded once. Sequencing was performed on PBMCs. These receptors were obtained from a human donor in good health (CMV status not recorded). Some clones in this sample may be carry-over from other donors' samples. Both conserved end residues are part of each CDR3. D genes are given only for firm matches. The listing skips clone size in some rows; elsewhere it reads once, few, many or a size class.

clone_size: many
d_call: .
j_call: TRBJ2-7
v_call: TRBV7-2
cdr3_nt: TGTGCCAGCAGCTCGGGCTTCGGCGAGCAGTACTTC
cdr3_aa: CASSSGFGEQYF

clone_size: .
d_call: .
j_call: TRBJ1-1
v_call: TRBV20-1
cdr3_nt: TGCAGTGCTAGGGGAGACAGCCCGAACACTGAAGCTTTCTTT
cdr3_aa: CSARGDSPNTEAFF

clone_size: few
d_call: TRBD1
j_call: TRBJ2-5
v_call: TRBV5-1
cdr3_nt: TGCGCCAGCAGCTCACGACAGGGAGACGTTCGGGAGACCCAGTACTTC
cdr3_aa: CASSSRQGDVRETQYF

clone_size: many
d_call: .
j_call: TRBJ2-2
v_call: TRBV6-2/TRBV6-3
cdr3_nt: TGTGCCAGCAGCTACTTGCCGACTGGGACGGTTGGCACCGGGGAGCTGTTTTTT
cdr3_aa: CASSYLPTGTVGTGELFF

clone_size: few
d_call: .
j_call: TRBJ1-3
v_call: TRBV4-3
cdr3_nt: TGCGCCAGCAGCCAAGATGAGAGAAGATTGGAAAACACCATATATTTT
cdr3_aa: CASSQDERRLENTIYF

clone_size: .
d_call: .
j_call: TRBJ1-5
v_call: TRBV20-1
cdr3_nt: TGCAGTGCCCAGGGGCAGCAAGATCAGCCCCAGCATTTT
cdr3_aa: CSAQGQQDQPQHF

clone_size: .
d_call: .
j_call: TRBJ1-2
v_call: TRBV28
cdr3_nt: TGTGCCAGCAGTCTACGAATCTATGGCTACACCTTC
cdr3_aa: CASSLRIYGYTF

clone_size: few
d_call: .
j_call: TRBJ2-1
v_call: TRBV28
cdr3_nt: TGTGCCAGCAGGAGATCCTCCGGGGGGCCCCTCGGTGAGCAGTTCTTC
cdr3_aa: CASRRSSGGPLGEQFF

clone_size: many
d_call: .
j_call: TRBJ1-2
v_call: TRBV7-2
cdr3_nt: TGTGCCAGCAGCTTAGTGAGCAATGCCGGGGTACCGGGCTACACCTTC
cdr3_aa: CASSLVSNAGVPGYTF

clone_size: few
d_call: .
j_call: TRBJ1-1
v_call: TRBV10-3
cdr3_nt: TGTGCCATCAGTGATTCCAGGAACACTGAAGCTTTCTTT
cdr3_aa: CAISDSRNTEAFF

clone_size: few
d_call: .
j_call: TRBJ1-1
v_call: TRBV6-2/TRBV6-3
cdr3_nt: TGTGCCAGCAGTTACTCGATACCGGTCAACACTGAAGCTTTCTTT
cdr3_aa: CASSYSIPVNTEAFF

clone_size: .
d_call: .
j_call: TRBJ1-1
v_call: TRBV10-3
cdr3_nt: TGTGCCATCAGTTCAGGGGAGTACACTGAAGCTTTCTTT
cdr3_aa: CAISSGEYTEAFF

clone_size: few
d_call: TRBD2
j_call: TRBJ2-1
v_call: TRBV29-1
cdr3_nt: TGCAGCGTTGAAGGGACTAGACAACACAATGAGCAGTTCTTC
cdr3_aa: CSVEGTRQHNEQFF

clone_size: few
d_call: .
j_call: TRBJ1-1
v_call: TRBV10-3
cdr3_nt: TGTGCCATCAGTAGGACAGAGTCGGGGAACACTGAAGCTTTCTTT
cdr3_aa: CAISRTESGNTEAFF

clone_size: many
d_call: .
j_call: TRBJ2-4
v_call: TRBV6-2/TRBV6-3
cdr3_nt: TGTGCCAGCACCCGGGGACGGACCTCAGCCAAAAACATTCAGTACTTC
cdr3_aa: CASTRGRTSAKNIQYF

clone_size: many
d_call: .
j_call: TRBJ2-7
v_call: TRBV19
cdr3_nt: TGTGCCAGTCTGGACGACTCCTACGAGCAGTACTTC
cdr3_aa: CASLDDSYEQYF

clone_size: few
d_call: .
j_call: TRBJ2-5
v_call: TRBV6-8
cdr3_nt: TGTGCCAGCAGTACGCTGACAGGGAGGTCAGAGACCCAGTACTTC
cdr3_aa: CASSTLTGRSETQYF

clone_size: few
d_call: TRBD2
j_call: TRBJ2-1
v_call: TRBV20-1
cdr3_nt: TGCAGTGGGGCCACTAGCGACAATGAGCAGTTCTTC
cdr3_aa: CSGATSDNEQFF

clone_size: few
d_call: .
j_call: TRBJ2-7
v_call: TRBV24-1
cdr3_nt: TGTGCCACCAGTGATTTGGGCGGCGAGCAGTACTTC
cdr3_aa: CATSDLGGEQYF

clone_size: few
d_call: .
j_call: TRBJ1-6
v_call: TRBV5-1
cdr3_nt: TGCGCCAGCAGCTCGGGACACTATAATTCACCCCTCCACTTT
cdr3_aa: CASSSGHYNSPLHF

clone_size: few
d_call: .
j_call: TRBJ1-2
v_call: TRBV7-9
cdr3_nt: TGTGCCAGCAGCTTGGCAGGGGATGGCTACACCTTC
cdr3_aa: CASSLAGDGYTF

clone_size: few
d_call: .
j_call: TRBJ2-2
v_call: TRBV5-5
cdr3_nt: TGTGCCAGCAGCTTGGATCCGGTGTCGAACACCGGGGAGCTGTTTTTT
cdr3_aa: CASSLDPVSNTGELFF

clone_size: few
d_call: TRBD2
j_call: TRBJ2-1
v_call: TRBV28
cdr3_nt: TGTGCCAACAGCCGCGGGGGCTACAATGAGCAGTTCTTC
cdr3_aa: CANSRGGYNEQFF

clone_size: .
d_call: .
j_call: TRBJ2-2
v_call: TRBV15
cdr3_nt: TGTGCCACCAGCCCGGACCCTACTTCGCTACACAACACCGGGGAGCTGTTTTTT
cdr3_aa: CATSPDPTSLHNTGELFF

clone_size: few
d_call: .
j_call: TRBJ2-3
v_call: TRBV19
cdr3_nt: TGTGCCAGAACCTTCCGACGCACAGATACGCAGTATTTT
cdr3_aa: CARTFRRTDTQYF

clone_size: .
d_call: .
j_call: TRBJ1-3
v_call: TRBV20-1
cdr3_nt: TGCAGTGGCTTGTCTCCGGTCTCTGGAAACACCATATATTTT
cdr3_aa: CSGLSPVSGNTIYF

clone_size: few
d_call: .
j_call: TRBJ2-2
v_call: TRBV12-3/TRBV12-4
cdr3_nt: TGTGCCAGCAGTTGGCGAGACACCGGGGAGCTGTTTTTT
cdr3_aa: CASSWRDTGELFF

clone_size: many
d_call: .
j_call: TRBJ1-6
v_call: TRBV7-2
cdr3_nt: TGTGCCAGCAGCTTGTCCGGAGGTTCACCCCTCCACTTT
cdr3_aa: CASSLSGGSPLHF

clone_size: .
d_call: .
j_call: TRBJ2-7
v_call: TRBV7-6
cdr3_nt: TGTGCCAGCAGCGCGGACCACTCCTACGAGCAGTACTTC
cdr3_aa: CASSADHSYEQYF

clone_size: many
d_call: .
j_call: TRBJ2-6
v_call: TRBV28
cdr3_nt: TGTGCCTCCGGTCTCTCTGGGGCCAACGTCCTGACTTTC
cdr3_aa: CASGLSGANVLTF

clone_size: few
d_call: .
j_call: TRBJ2-1
v_call: TRBV19
cdr3_nt: TGTGCCAGTAGTATAGATCAGGACAACGGGGGTGAGCAGTTCTTC
cdr3_aa: CASSIDQDNGGEQFF

clone_size: many
d_call: .
j_call: TRBJ2-2
v_call: TRBV7-9
cdr3_nt: TGTGCCAGCAGCTTCTGGGGGAGGACCGGGGAGCTGTTTTTT
cdr3_aa: CASSFWGRTGELFF

clone_size: .
d_call: .
j_call: TRBJ2-7
v_call: TRBV18
cdr3_nt: TGTGCCAGCTCACCAAAGGGGTACGAGCAGTACTTC
cdr3_aa: CASSPKGYEQYF

clone_size: many
d_call: TRBD1
j_call: TRBJ2-6
v_call: TRBV5-1
cdr3_nt: TGCGCCAGCAGCTCGGGACAGGAGGCCGGGGCCAACGTCCTGACTTTC
cdr3_aa: CASSSGQEAGANVLTF

clone_size: few
d_call: .
j_call: TRBJ1-5
v_call: TRBV19
cdr3_nt: TGTGCCAGTAGCGAACCCCGCGGGACCCAGGGACAGCCCCAGCATTTT
cdr3_aa: CASSEPRGTQGQPQHF

clone_size: many
d_call: .
j_call: TRBJ2-1
v_call: TRBV28
cdr3_nt: TGTGCCAGCGGTGTTACAGGGAAATCCTACAATGAGCAGTTCTTC
cdr3_aa: CASGVTGKSYNEQFF

clone_size: .
d_call: TRBD1
j_call: TRBJ2-7
v_call: TRBV30
cdr3_nt: TGTGCCTGCCTTGTTGGAGAGGCCAACACAGGGGGCCGTCTTCCCTACGAGCAGTACTTC
cdr3_aa: CACLVGEANTGGRLPYEQYF

clone_size: .
d_call: TRBD2
j_call: TRBJ2-1
v_call: TRBV7-9
cdr3_nt: TGTGCCAGCAGCTTAGGGAGCGGGGTCCACAATGAGCAGTTCTTC
cdr3_aa: CASSLGSGVHNEQFF

clone_size: many
d_call: TRBD1
j_call: TRBJ1-6
v_call: TRBV7-2
cdr3_nt: TGTGCCAGCAGCTTAAAAGGGACAGTGGGAATTTCACCCCTCCACTTT
cdr3_aa: CASSLKGTVGISPLHF

clone_size: .
d_call: .
j_call: TRBJ2-5
v_call: TRBV19
cdr3_nt: TGTGCCAGTAGTATTTTAGCGTCGGAGACCCAGTACTTC
cdr3_aa: CASSILASETQYF

clone_size: few
d_call: TRBD2
j_call: TRBJ2-1
v_call: TRBV29-1
cdr3_nt: TGCAGCGTTGACCCTACACTAGCGGGAGGTATCGATGAGCAGTTCTTC
cdr3_aa: CSVDPTLAGGIDEQFF